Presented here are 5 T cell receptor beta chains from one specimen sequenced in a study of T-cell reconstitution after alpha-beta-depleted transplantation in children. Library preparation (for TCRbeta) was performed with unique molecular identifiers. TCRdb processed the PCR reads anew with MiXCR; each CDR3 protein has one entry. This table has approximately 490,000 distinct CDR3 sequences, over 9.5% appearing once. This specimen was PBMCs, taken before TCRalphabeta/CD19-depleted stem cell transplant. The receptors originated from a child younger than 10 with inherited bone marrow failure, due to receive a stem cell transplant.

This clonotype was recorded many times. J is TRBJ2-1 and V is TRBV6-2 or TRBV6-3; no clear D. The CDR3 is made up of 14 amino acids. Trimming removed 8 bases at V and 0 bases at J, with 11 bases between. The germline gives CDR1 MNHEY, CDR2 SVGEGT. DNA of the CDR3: TGTGCCAGCGGAGACCTGAGCTCCTACAATGAGCAGTTCTTC. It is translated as CASGDLSSYNEQFF.

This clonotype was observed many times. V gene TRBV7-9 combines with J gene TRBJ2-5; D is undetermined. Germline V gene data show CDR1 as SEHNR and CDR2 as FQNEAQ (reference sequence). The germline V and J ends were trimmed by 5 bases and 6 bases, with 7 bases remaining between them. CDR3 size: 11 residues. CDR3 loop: CASSHGKTQYF. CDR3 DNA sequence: TGTGCCAGCAGCCACGGAAAGACCCAGTACTTC.

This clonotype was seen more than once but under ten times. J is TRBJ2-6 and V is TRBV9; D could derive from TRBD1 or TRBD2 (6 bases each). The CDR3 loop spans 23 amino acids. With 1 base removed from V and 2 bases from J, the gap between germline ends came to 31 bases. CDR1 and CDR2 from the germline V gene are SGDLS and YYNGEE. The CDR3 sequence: CASSVYYFAVGGREITGANVLTF. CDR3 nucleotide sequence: TGTGCCAGCAGCGTATATTATTTTGCGGTGGGGGGCCGAGAAATCACTGGGGCCAACGTCCTGACTTTC.

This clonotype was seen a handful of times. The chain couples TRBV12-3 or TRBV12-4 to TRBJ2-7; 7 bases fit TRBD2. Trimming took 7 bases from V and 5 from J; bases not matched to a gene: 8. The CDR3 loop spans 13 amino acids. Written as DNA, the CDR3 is TGTGCCAGCACCCAGTGGGGGGGGAACGAGCAGTACTTC. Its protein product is CASTQWGGNEQYF.

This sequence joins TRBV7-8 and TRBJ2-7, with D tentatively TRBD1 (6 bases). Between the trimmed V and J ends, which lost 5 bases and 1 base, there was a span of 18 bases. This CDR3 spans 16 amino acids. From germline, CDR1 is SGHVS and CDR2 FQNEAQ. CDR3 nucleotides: TGTGCCAGCAGCAAGACCCCAGGGGTTGGGTCCTACGAGCAGTACTTC. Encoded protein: CASSKTPGVGSYEQYF.